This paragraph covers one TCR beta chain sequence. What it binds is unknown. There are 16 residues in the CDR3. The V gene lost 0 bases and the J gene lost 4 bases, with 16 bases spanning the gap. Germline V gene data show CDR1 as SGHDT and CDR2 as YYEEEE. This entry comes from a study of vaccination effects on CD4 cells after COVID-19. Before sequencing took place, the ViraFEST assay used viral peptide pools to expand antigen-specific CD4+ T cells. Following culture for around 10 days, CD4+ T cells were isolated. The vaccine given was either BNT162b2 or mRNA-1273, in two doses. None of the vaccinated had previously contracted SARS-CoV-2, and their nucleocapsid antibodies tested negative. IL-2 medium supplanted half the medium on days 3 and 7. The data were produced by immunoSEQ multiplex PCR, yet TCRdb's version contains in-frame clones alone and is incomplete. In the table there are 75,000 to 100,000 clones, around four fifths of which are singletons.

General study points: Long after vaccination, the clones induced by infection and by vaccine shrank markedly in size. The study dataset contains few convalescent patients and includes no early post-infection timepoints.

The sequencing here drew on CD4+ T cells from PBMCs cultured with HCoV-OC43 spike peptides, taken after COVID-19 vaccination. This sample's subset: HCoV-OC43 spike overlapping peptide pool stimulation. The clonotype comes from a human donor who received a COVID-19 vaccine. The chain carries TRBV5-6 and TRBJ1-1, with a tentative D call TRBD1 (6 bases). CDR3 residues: CASSLVDWGLSTEAFF. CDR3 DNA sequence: TGTGCCAGCAGCTTGGTCGATTGGGGGCTTAGCACTGAAGCTTTCTTT.